This T cell receptor beta chain derives from a study of OX40 agonist ivuxolimab in advanced cancers. At the level of the whole study: Ivuxolimab was an agonistic, fully human IgG2 monoclonal antibody directed against OX40 (CD134), a costimulatory receptor. Intravenous ivuxolimab was administered to patients every 2 weeks at six dose levels: 0.01, 0.1, 0.3, 1.5, 3 and 10 mg/kg. In the dose-escalation cohort, roughly 82% of patients were male, and the mean age was approximately 60 years with a range of roughly 23 to 90. Three dose-escalation patients achieved partial responses, one with hepatocellular carcinoma and two with cutaneous melanoma. The monotherapy dose-escalation portion (N = 52 patients) of the phase I ivuxolimab trial is reported in the paper. Peripheral TCRbeta sequencing was intended to test whether TCR sequence diversity was altered and clonal T-cell expansion was caused by ivuxolimab. Among the 50 to 55 dose-escalation patients, some 19 had hepatocellular carcinoma, roughly 15 melanoma, 9 renal cell carcinoma and 9 head and neck cancer. Patients were allowed to have had prior anti-PD-1, anti-PD-L1 or anti-CTLA-4 therapy, and 40% to 45% of the dose-escalation patients had previously received checkpoint inhibitors.

For sequencing of the TCRbeta CDR3 region, genomic DNA was extracted from the sorted cells. The immunoSEQ Assay was used for sequencing of TCRbeta CDR3 regions. Held by TCRdb, this immuneACCESS table contains in-frame sequences only and omits some clones. Under half of the omission traces to an unresolved V gene where checked; the cause of the rest is unknown. This sample gives over 80,000 clones in total; around four fifths of them show up just once. The biggest ten clones account for about 0.8% of the sample. Patients with a history of autoimmune disease or receiving systemic immunosuppression were excluded from the trial. Peripheral blood for TCR sequencing was collected from all dose cohorts at baseline, on cycle 4 day 1, and on cycle 7 day 1. Samples came from an open-label, multicenter, first-in-human phase I dose-escalation trial of ivuxolimab. The trial enrolled adults with locally advanced or metastatic head and neck squamous cell, hepatocellular, melanoma or renal cell carcinoma. Before TCR sequencing, CD4+ and CD8+ T cells were separately sorted from peripheral blood.

The CDR3, from cysteine to phenylalanine, totals 18 residues. CDR3 DNA only is kept here, 54 bases in frame from base 1. Here V drops 5 bases and J drops 0 bases, and the junction holds 6 bases not matched to any gene. The CDR1 and CDR2 encoded by the germline V gene are SGHTA and FQGNSA. Comment on this clone: Its antigen remains undetermined. Per-base qualities were not stored, and no clone one base away is much larger.

The study at large found these results: After ivuxolimab, CD8+ T cells had more expanded clones than CD4+ T cells on average. In the 0.1-3.0 mg/kg groups, partial responders had among the lowest normalized peripheral clonal expansion, particularly in CD8+ T cells. At doses of 0.1 to 3.0 mg/kg, clonal expansion of both CD4+ and CD8+ blood T cells was observed from baseline to week 6. Low levels of normalized T-cell clonal expansion were also seen in some patients who did not respond. The antigen specificity of the peripheral T cells that underwent clonal expansion was not determined.

This receptor was identified in an adult with an advanced solid tumor such as melanoma, head and neck, liver or kidney cancer. The sequence is built from TRBV7-2 and TRBJ2-3; 15 central bases correspond to TRBD2. This material consisted of CD4+ or CD8+ T cells sorted from blood, taken in a trial of the OX40 agonist ivuxolimab. The DNA reads TGTGCCAGCAGCCGAGGACTAGCGGGGGGGCTTAGCACAGATACGCAGTATTTT. Its protein reads: CASSRGLAGGLSTDTQYF.